These 13 T cell receptor beta chains share one sample of origin, sequenced in a study of regulatory T cells in long-lasting Graves disease. Time point described: persistent/refractory GD, antithyroid drugs over 5 years with positive TRAb. PBMCs were the source of the RNA used for TCR sequencing. TCR beta libraries were built with iRepertoire HTBI primers and Arm-PCR of CDR3 regions. TCRdb processed the multiplex PCR reads anew with MiXCR; each CDR3 protein has one entry. The sample carries around 460,000 distinct CDR3 sequences, about a fifth recorded once. The sample here was peripheral blood mononuclear cells (PBMCs), taken when the disease was refractory, from a patient treated with antithyroid drugs. Every receptor here comes from a female donor with Graves disease.

This clonotype was found many times. The rearrangement uses TRBV28 and TRBJ2-5; 9 bases fit TRBD2. V lost 6 bases, J lost 5 bases, and 7 bases stayed unmatched. The CDR3 runs to 14 residues. CDR1 and CDR2 (germline): MDHEN, SYDVKM. The chain's CDR3 is CASRTSGGGETQYF. CDR3 sequence (DNA): TGTGCCAGCAGGACTAGCGGAGGGGGGGAGACCCAGTACTTC.

This clonotype has a handful of counts. This chain uses TRBV29-1 with TRBJ2-2; weak D call: TRBD2 (5 bases). The CDR3 has 13 amino acids. Per the germline V gene, CDR1 is SQVTM and CDR2 is ANQGSEA. V gave up 4 bases and J gave up 1 base, with 7 bases separating them. The DNA of the CDR3 is TGCAGCGTTGTTCGGGAGAACACCGGGGAGCTGTTTTTT. This codes for CSVVRENTGELFF.

Only a few counts were recorded for this clonotype. The chain couples TRBV6-2 or TRBV6-3 to TRBJ1-2; the D gene is possibly TRBD1 (6 bases). This CDR3 contains 17 residues. V was cut by 5 bases and J by 3 bases, with 22 bases left in between. In germline, CDR1 is MNHEY, CDR2 SVGEGT. The CDR3 DNA sequence: TGTGCCAGCAGTGAGGCGGGAGGGGGGGCGTTTGACTATGGCTACACCTTC. Protein sequence: CASSEAGGGAFDYGYTF.

The CDR3: CASSRQQGANEKLFF. As DNA, the CDR3 is TGTGCCAGTAGTAGGCAACAGGGGGCGAATGAAAAACTGTTTTTT. The chain uses TRBV19 and TRBJ1-4, with 9 bases fitting TRBD1. CDR1 is LNHDA, CDR2 SQIVND, per germline (reference sequence). J lost 5 bases, V lost 4 bases, and 5 bases had no gene match. The CDR3 runs 15 residues.

This clonotype has a count of ten or more. The chain recombines TRBV12-3 or TRBV12-4 with TRBJ1-1; 8 bases match TRBD1. This CDR3 spans 12 amino acids. After removal of 6 bases from V and 10 bases from J, the junction contained 7 bases not matched to a gene. The DNA of the CDR3 is TGTGCCAGCAGCCAGGACAGGGCGGGAGCTTTCTTT. This codes for CASSQDRAGAFF.

A word on this clonotype: With a much larger clone just one base away, this may be a read error. The chain has TRBV12-3 or TRBV12-4 and TRBJ1-2, with TRBD1 matching over 8 bases. The CDR3 has 15 amino acids. J gave up 7 bases and V 6 bases, and 13 bases lay outside the gene matches. The CDR3 protein is CASSPGQEGRSGYTF. The CDR3 DNA sequence: TGTGCCAGCAGCCCGGGACAGGAGGGACGGAGTGGCTACACCTTC.

V gene TRBV5-1 combines with J gene TRBJ2-4; unclear D gene. Germline lookup yields CDR1 SGHRS and CDR2 YFSETQ. Trimming took 4 bases from V and 7 from J, leaving 15 bases between them. The CDR3 is 14 amino acids. Written as DNA, the CDR3 is TGCGCCAGCAGCCTTGGGCCTCCCCCCAACATTCAGTACTTC. Its translation is CASSLGPPPNIQYF.

This clonotype was detected a few times. The V and J genes are TRBV6-1 and TRBJ1-6, with a possible D match to TRBD1 (5 bases). Trimming removed 10 bases at V and 9 bases at J, with 16 bases between. The CDR3 has 13 residues. Germline CDR1 MNHNS, CDR2 SASEGT. The CDR3: CATRGDYSSPLHF. CDR3 DNA: TGTGCCACCCGGGGGGACTACAGTTCACCCCTCCACTTT.

The CDR3: CASSVVGSMNTEAFF. CDR3 sequence (DNA): TGTGCCAGCAGCGTAGTAGGGAGTATGAACACTGAAGCTTTCTTT. The chain carries TRBV9 and TRBJ1-1; D unresolved. CDR1 SGDLS and CDR2 YYNGEE come from the germline V gene. The V gene lost 0 bases and the J gene lost 0 bases, with 9 bases spanning the gap. The CDR3 extends over 15 amino acids. The full variable domain, its missing parts supplied by reference TRBV9 and TRBJ1-1, is DSGVTQTPKHLITATGQRVTLRCSPRSGDLSVYWYQQSLDQGLQFLIQYYNGEERAKGNILERFSAQQFPDLHSELNLSSLELGDSALYFCASSVVGSMNTEAFFGQGTRLTVV.

This clonotype was seen many times. The chain has TRBV12-3 or TRBV12-4 and TRBJ1-5; TRBD1 is a possible D gene (5 bases). Trimming removed 2 bases at V and 6 bases at J, with 17 bases between. CDR3 length: 16 amino acids. The CDR3 loop is CASSLRGGWGLQPQHF. Written as DNA, the CDR3 is TGTGCCAGCAGTTTAAGGGGAGGGTGGGGACTTCAGCCCCAGCATTTT.

This clonotype was counted ten times or more. The chain has TRBV2 and TRBJ2-7; no clear D gene. The CDR3 has 11 residues. Germline-derived CDR1 and CDR2 are SNHLY and FYNNEI. V was pared by 7 bases and J by 2 bases, with 6 bases between. The CDR3 coding sequence is TGTGCCAGCATCCAGACCTACGAGCAGTACTTC. Translated: CASIQTYEQYF.

The genes are TRBV20-1 and TRBJ1-4; D perhaps matches TRBD1 (5 bases). V lost 4 bases to trimming and J lost 3 bases, with 9 bases between them. CDR1 is DFQATT, CDR2 SNEGSKA, per germline (reference sequence). The CDR3 is made up of 13 amino acids. The CDR3 protein is CSAKRGANEKLFF. As DNA, the CDR3 is TGCAGTGCTAAGAGGGGTGCTAATGAAAAACTGTTTTTT.

This clonotype was counted a few times. The chain uses TRBV14 and TRBJ1-4, with 10 bases identical to TRBD1. J gave up 7 bases and V 3 bases, and 5 bases lay outside the gene matches. This CDR3 region has 15 residues. CDR1 is SGHDN and CDR2 is FVKESK in the germline V gene. The CDR3 DNA sequence: TGTGCCAGCAGCCACCCGGGACAGGGGAGTGAAAAACTGTTTTTT. It yields the protein CASSHPGQGSEKLFF.